The 27 T cell receptor beta chains below were found in one sample sequenced in a study of blood T cell repertoires in COVID-19. Data came from immunoSEQ multiplex PCR; TCRdb stores just in-frame clones and leaves some out. This sample has more than 150,000 clones; roughly 79% occur once, and the top ten carry approximately 12%. Material: peripheral blood. These receptors were collected from a woman of 80 years or more with COVID-19, enrolled during active disease.

CDR3 amino acids: CASIMGAGINEKLFF. In nucleotides, the CDR3 is TGTGCCAGCATCATGGGGGCAGGGATTAATGAAAAACTGTTTTTT. This rearrangement joins TRBV6-6 to TRBJ1-4; the D gene is possibly TRBD1 (6 bases). The CDR3 is 15 residues long. Germline CDR1 and CDR2: MNHNY and SVGAGI (reference sequence). V lost 7 bases, J lost 4 bases, and 16 bases lay in between.

The chain employs TRBV6-5 and TRBJ2-7; TRBD1 might be the D (7 bases). V shed 11 bases and J shed 2 bases, with 16 bases lying between them. Germline V gives CDR1 MNHEY, CDR2 SVGAGI. CDR3 length: 13 amino acids. The CDR3 DNA sequence: TGTGCCGGCGGGACAGTGAATACCTACGAGCAGTACTTC. Encoded protein: CAGGTVNTYEQYF.

This sequence joins TRBV5-1 and TRBJ2-7, with D perhaps TRBD1 (5 bases). Matching the DNA end better, TRBJ2-5 makes the J call doubtful. This CDR3 contains 14 residues. Per the germline V gene, CDR1 is SGHRS and CDR2 is YFSETQ. CDR3 coding DNA: TGCGCCAGCAGCTCGGCAGGGATTTGGCAGACCCAGTACTTC. Translating it yields CASSSAGIWQTQYF.

The chain uses TRBV6-5 and TRBJ2-7; D is perhaps TRBD2 (5 bases). Trimming stripped 8 bases from V and 3 bases from J, with 20 bases between. CDR1 MNHEY and CDR2 SVGAGI come from the germline V gene. The CDR3 contains 15 residues. DNA of the CDR3: TGTGCCAGCGGAGGACCACGGGATATCGGCTACGAGCAGTACTTC. It translates to CASGGPRDIGYEQYF.

The chain employs TRBV7-9 and TRBJ1-2; TRBD1 might be the D (6 bases). Trimming stripped 1 base from V and 6 bases from J, with 12 bases between. Germline V gene sequence: CDR1 SEHNR, CDR2 FQNEAQ (reference sequence). The CDR3 contains 14 residues. The DNA of the CDR3 is TGTGCCAGCAGCTTAGTGGACAGTAAAAATGGCTACACCTTC. As protein: CASSLVDSKNGYTF.

Only one count was recorded for this clone. V usage is TRBV4-2 and J usage is TRBJ1-4, with D maybe TRBD1 (6 bases). The CDR3 extends over 15 amino acids. Germline-derived CDR1 and CDR2 are LGHNA and YNFKEQ. Trimming removed 4 bases at V and 5 bases at J, with 14 bases between. The CDR3: CASSLSGEGNEKLFF. CDR3 nucleotide sequence: TGTGCCAGCAGCCTGTCAGGGGAAGGGAATGAAAAACTGTTTTTT.

V usage is TRBV7-2 and J usage is TRBJ1-5, with D possibly TRBD1 on 6 matching bases. This CDR3 has 13 residues. The germline V gene encodes CDR1 SGHTA and CDR2 FQGNSA. The V end lost 1 base, the J end lost 7 bases, and 8 bases lay between the germline ends. The CDR3 DNA follows: TGTGCCAGCAGCTTAGGCAGGGGCCAGCCCCAGCATTTT. Encoded protein: CASSLGRGQPQHF.

The rearrangement uses TRBV28 and TRBJ1-1, with 10 nucleotides matching TRBD1. The CDR3 loop spans 15 amino acids. V dropped 5 bases and J dropped 5; count of bases not matched to a gene: 8. Germline values: CDR1 MDHEN, CDR2 SYDVKM. CDR3 region: CASSPRGQGSTEAFF. As DNA, the CDR3 is TGTGCCAGCAGTCCGCGGGGACAGGGGTCTACTGAAGCTTTCTTT.

This clone was seen just once. The V gene is TRBV6-2 or TRBV6-3, the J gene TRBJ2-7, with 8 bases lining up with TRBD1. The CDR3 runs to 16 residues. The trim removed 2 bases at V and 2 bases at J, leaving 8 bases unmatched. Germline CDR1 and CDR2: MNHEY and SVGEGT. The CDR3 loop is CASSYPEQGGPYEQYF. The CDR3 region has the DNA TGTGCCAGCAGTTACCCGGAACAGGGGGGCCCCTACGAGCAGTACTTC.

In its sample, this clone was seen once. The gene calls are TRBV24-1 and TRBJ1-5; D unresolved. The CDR3 consists of 12 residues. Deletions cut 10 bases from V and 7 bases from J, with 13 bases between. Germline lookup yields CDR1 KGHDR and CDR2 SFDVKD. The CDR3 region is CATNNPGQPQHF. The CDR3 bases are TGTGCCACTAATAACCCGGGACAGCCCCAGCATTTT.

V and J are TRBV5-4 and TRBJ2-7, with TRBD2 identical over 9 bases. The CDR3 extends over 15 amino acids. Germline-derived CDR1 and CDR2 are SGHNT and YYREEE (reference sequence). V lost 4 bases to trimming and J lost 2 bases; unmatched junction nucleotides: 7. CDR3: CASSTGLALPYEQYF. CDR3 DNA: TGTGCCAGCAGCACCGGACTAGCGCTCCCCTACGAGCAGTACTTC.

The chain links TRBV10-3 to TRBJ2-7; 8 nucleotides match TRBD1. Trimming at V came to 4 bases and at J to 6 bases, leaving 8 bases not matched to a gene. CDR3 length equals 14 residues. CDR1 is ENHRY, CDR2 SYGVKD, per germline. The CDR3 bases are TGTGCCATCAGTGTAGGACAGGGTAGTCGCGAGCAGTACTTC. Amino acid sequence: CAISVGQGSREQYF.

The chain employs TRBV10-3 and TRBJ2-1, with TRBD1 identical over 8 bases. Per germline, CDR1 ENHRY and CDR2 SYGVKD. The CDR3 sequence is 14 residues long. With V trimmed by 7 bases and J by 5 bases, 7 bases remained unmatched. CDR3 loop: CAIKPGQVNNEQFF. CDR3 DNA: TGTGCCATCAAACCGGGACAGGTAAACAATGAGCAGTTCTTC.

This clone was found once. The genes are TRBV29-1 and TRBJ2-4; TRBD2 agrees at 7 bases. The CDR3 is 14 amino acids. V trimming: 2 bases; J trimming: 5 bases; junction bases outside the gene matches: 6. CDR1 is SQVTM, CDR2 ANQGSEA, per germline. The CDR3 loop reads CSVELRGNQNIQYF. As DNA, the CDR3 is TGCAGCGTTGAACTGCGGGGGAATCAAAACATTCAGTACTTC.

The V call is TRBV27, the J call TRBJ1-6; D is possibly TRBD1 (6 bases). Trimming took off 3 bases at V and 6 bases at J, with 9 bases between the two ends. The germline V gene has CDR1 MNHEY and CDR2 SMNVEV (reference sequence). The CDR3 consists of 14 residues. CDR3 sequence: CASSFDRPNSPLHF. The CDR3 DNA sequence: TGTGCCAGCAGTTTCGACAGGCCTAATTCACCCCTCCACTTT.

The gene calls are TRBV5-4 and TRBJ2-3; TRBD2 agrees at 9 bases. The V and J ends lost 3 bases and 0 bases, in that order; junction bases with no gene match: 5. The CDR3 length is 16 residues. Germline CDR1 reads SGHNT; CDR2 reads YYREEE (reference sequence). As DNA, the CDR3 is TGTGCCAGCAGCTCCCAAAGCGGGAGGAGCACAGATACGCAGTATTTT. It translates to CASSSQSGRSTDTQYF.

The chain has TRBV4-2 and TRBJ1-2; no reliable D call. The CDR3 loop spans 13 amino acids. Germline V gives CDR1 LGHNA, CDR2 YNFKEQ. Deletions cut 0 bases from V and 8 bases from J, with 10 bases between. The CDR3 is CASSQEGSYGYTF. The CDR3 nucleotides read TGTGCCAGCAGCCAAGAGGGCTCATACGGCTACACCTTC.

The chain's CDR3 is CAGSKGVNTEAFF. CDR3 sequence (DNA): TGTGCCGGATCCAAGGGGGTGAACACTGAAGCTTTCTTT. V gene TRBV30 combines with J gene TRBJ1-1, with D tentatively TRBD1 (6 bases). Trimming removed 8 bases at V and 0 bases at J, with 13 bases between. The germline V gene encodes CDR1 GTSNPN and CDR2 SVGIG (reference sequence). The CDR3 covers 13 residues. Full variable domain (missing parts from reference TRBV30 and TRBJ1-1): SQTIHQWPATLVQPVGSPLSLECTVEGTSNPNLYWYRQAAGRGLQLLFYSVGIGQISSEVPQNLSASRPQDRQFILSSKKLLLSDSGFYLCAGSKGVNTEAFFGQGTRLTVV.

The chain couples TRBV11-1 to TRBJ2-5; D uncertain. The CDR3 length is 11 residues. V shed 5 bases and J shed 2 bases, with 3 bases lying between them. Germline-derived CDR1 and CDR2 are SGHAT and FQDESV (reference sequence). CDR3 region: CASSLQETQYF. Written as DNA, the CDR3 is TGTGCCAGCAGCCTTCAAGAGACCCAGTACTTC.

The genes are TRBV18 and TRBJ2-1, with TRBD1 identical over 9 bases. The germline gives CDR1 KGHSH, CDR2 LQKENI. The CDR3 is 15 amino acids. J lost 6 bases, V lost 6 bases, and 9 bases had no gene match. The CDR3: CASSLQGAVPNEQFF. The CDR3 DNA is TGTGCCAGCTCCCTACAGGGGGCTGTCCCCAATGAGCAGTTCTTC.

In this sample, this clone turned up a few times. The V call is TRBV10-3, the J call TRBJ1-1, with D tentatively TRBD1 (5 bases). The germline gives CDR1 ENHRY, CDR2 SYGVKD. The CDR3 loop spans 13 amino acids. Trimming cost V 8 bases and J 1 base, with 11 bases left between them. The CDR3 protein is CAIEAGRNTEAFF. DNA of the CDR3: TGTGCCATCGAAGCAGGGCGGAACACTGAAGCTTTCTTT.

This clone was picked up one time. The chain links TRBV28 to TRBJ2-7, with 7 bases that match TRBD1. CDR3 length: 15 amino acids. V lost 2 bases, J lost 1 base, and 5 bases stayed unmatched. Germline V CDR1 and CDR2: MDHEN, SYDVKM. Written as DNA, the CDR3 is TGTGCCAGCAGTTTACAAAGGGACAGTTCCTACGAGCAGTACTTC. Translating it yields CASSLQRDSSYEQYF.

This clone was counted a few times. The V and J genes are TRBV3-1 (or the pseudogene TRBV3-2) and TRBJ1-2; TRBD1 might be the D (6 bases). The length of the CDR3 is 14 residues. The germline V gene encodes CDR1 LGHDT and CDR2 YNNKEL (reference sequence). V lost 0 bases and J lost 4, with 9 bases in between. CDR3 DNA sequence: TGTGCCAGCAGCCAAGATTACAGGGTCTATGGCTACACCTTC. This gives the protein CASSQDYRVYGYTF.

Here the CDR3 reads CASSLVADYGYTF. The CDR3 coding sequence is TGCGCCAGCAGCTTGGTAGCTGACTATGGCTACACCTTC. This chain uses TRBV5-1 with TRBJ1-2; unclear D gene. Trimming pared 0 bases from V and 3 bases from J, leaving 6 bases between. From germline, CDR1 is SGHRS and CDR2 YFSETQ. CDR3 length: 13 residues. The whole variable domain, filled in from reference TRBV5-1 and TRBJ1-2, reads KAGVTQTPRYLIKTRGQQVTLSCSPISGHRSVSWYQQTPGQGLQFLFEYFSETQRNKGNFPGRFSGRQFSNSRSEMNVSTLELGDSALYLCASSLVADYGYTFGSGTRLTVV.

The chain links TRBV6-2 or TRBV6-3 to TRBJ2-3; 7 bases match TRBD1. Germline V gene lookup returns CDR1 MNHEY and CDR2 SVGEGT. This CDR3 has 18 residues. Trimming took 2 bases from V and 3 from J; bases not matched to a gene: 14. The CDR3 DNA reads as TGTGCCAGCAGTTACCCCAACCAGGGACAGCTTTTAACAGATACGCAGTATTTT. Encoded protein: CASSYPNQGQLLTDTQYF.

The chain links TRBV19 to TRBJ1-1, with 7 bases that match TRBD1. In germline, CDR1 is LNHDA, CDR2 SQIVND (reference sequence). The CDR3 consists of 12 residues. V trimming: 7 bases; J trimming: 9 bases; junction bases outside the gene matches: 8. Here the CDR3 DNA reads TGTGCCAGTAAAACAGGGGCCCCGCAAGCTTTCTTT. Its protein is CASKTGAPQAFF.

The genes are TRBV4-1 and TRBJ2-1, with 9 bases lining up with TRBD2. Germline V CDR1 and CDR2: MGHRA, YSYEKL. Trimming took 3 bases from V and 2 from J; bases not matched to a gene: 14. This CDR3 has 19 amino acids. CDR3 coding DNA: TGCGCCAGCAGCCAGGGCCCCGCGGGAGGGCCGGTAACCTACAATGAGCAGTTCTTC. Its protein product is CASSQGPAGGPVTYNEQFF.